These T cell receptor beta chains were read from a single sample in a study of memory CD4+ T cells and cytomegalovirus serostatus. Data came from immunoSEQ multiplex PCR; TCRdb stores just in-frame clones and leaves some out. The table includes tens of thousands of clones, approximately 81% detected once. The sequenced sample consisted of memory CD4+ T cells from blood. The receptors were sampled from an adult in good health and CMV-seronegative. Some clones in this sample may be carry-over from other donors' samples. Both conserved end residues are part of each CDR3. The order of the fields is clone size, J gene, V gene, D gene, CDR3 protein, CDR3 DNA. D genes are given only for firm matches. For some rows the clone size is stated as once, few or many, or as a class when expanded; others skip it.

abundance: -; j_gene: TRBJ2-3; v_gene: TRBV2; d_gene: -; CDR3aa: CASSRHPEGTDTQYF; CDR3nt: TGTGCCAGCAGTAGACACCCTGAGGGGACAGATACGCAGTATTTT
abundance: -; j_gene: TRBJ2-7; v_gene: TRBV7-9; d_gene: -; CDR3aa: CASSPQTAPYEQYF; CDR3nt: TGTGCCAGCAGCCCCCAAACGGCCCCCTACGAGCAGTACTTC
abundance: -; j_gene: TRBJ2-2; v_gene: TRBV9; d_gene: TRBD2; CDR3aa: CASSSRTSLSTGELFF; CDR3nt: TGTGCCAGCAGCTCCCGGACTAGCCTGAGCACCGGGGAGCTGTTTTTT
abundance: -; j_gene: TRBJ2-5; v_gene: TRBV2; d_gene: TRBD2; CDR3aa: CASSRFPTSNQETQYF; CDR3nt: TGTGCCAGCAGCCGATTCCCGACTAGCAATCAAGAGACCCAGTACTTC
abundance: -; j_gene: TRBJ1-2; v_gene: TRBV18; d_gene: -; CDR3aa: CASSPLGDGGYGYTF; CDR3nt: TGTGCCAGCTCACCACTAGGGGACGGAGGCTATGGCTACACCTTC
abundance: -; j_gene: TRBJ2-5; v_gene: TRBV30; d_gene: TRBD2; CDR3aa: CAWSRRAGGETQYF; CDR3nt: TGTGCCTGGAGCCGACGAGCGGGAGGAGAGACCCAGTACTTC
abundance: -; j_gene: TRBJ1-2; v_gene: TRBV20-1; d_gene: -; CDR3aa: CSADRGITNF; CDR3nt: TGCAGTGCTGACCGAGGAATTACCAACTTC
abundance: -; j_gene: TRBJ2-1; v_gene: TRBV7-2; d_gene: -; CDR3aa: CASSLAADIINEQFF; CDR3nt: TGTGCCAGCAGCTTAGCGGCCGACATTATTAATGAGCAGTTCTTC
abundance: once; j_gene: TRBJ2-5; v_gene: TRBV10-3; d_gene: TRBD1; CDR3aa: CAISDPRTGGRETQYF; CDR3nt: TGTGCCATCAGTGACCCCCGGACAGGGGGAAGAGAGACCCAGTACTTC
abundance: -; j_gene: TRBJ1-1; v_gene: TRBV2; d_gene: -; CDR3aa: CASSMLGVSTEAFF; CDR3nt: TGTGCCAGCAGCATGTTAGGGGTATCCACTGAAGCTTTCTTT
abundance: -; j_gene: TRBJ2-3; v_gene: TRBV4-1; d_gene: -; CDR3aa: CASSSLLSGTDTQYF; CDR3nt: TGCGCCAGCAGCTCACTACTAAGCGGCACAGATACGCAGTATTTT
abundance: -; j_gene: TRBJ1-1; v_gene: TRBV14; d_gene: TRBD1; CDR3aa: CASSQAQGAETEAFF; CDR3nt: TGTGCCAGCAGCCAAGCGCAGGGGGCCGAAACTGAAGCTTTCTTT
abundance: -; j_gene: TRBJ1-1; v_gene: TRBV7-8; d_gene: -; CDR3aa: CASSLFDRINTEAFF; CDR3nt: TGTGCCAGCAGCTTATTCGACAGAATCAACACTGAAGCTTTCTTT
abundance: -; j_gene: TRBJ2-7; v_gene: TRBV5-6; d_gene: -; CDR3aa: CASSKGLRGTYEQYF; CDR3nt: TGTGCCAGCAGTAAAGGCTTAAGGGGAACCTACGAGCAGTACTTC
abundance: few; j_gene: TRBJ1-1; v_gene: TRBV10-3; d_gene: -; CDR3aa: CAIWPGSMNTEAFF; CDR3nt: TGTGCCATCTGGCCCGGGTCCATGAACACTGAAGCTTTCTTT
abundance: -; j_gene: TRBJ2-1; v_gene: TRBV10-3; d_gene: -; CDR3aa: CATLGQGNEQFF; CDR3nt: TGTGCCACCCTAGGCCAGGGGAATGAGCAGTTCTTC
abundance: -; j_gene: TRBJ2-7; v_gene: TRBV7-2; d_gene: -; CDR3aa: CASSLGGTSSYEQYF; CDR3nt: TGTGCCAGCAGCTTAGGTGGGACTTCTTCCTACGAGCAGTACTTC
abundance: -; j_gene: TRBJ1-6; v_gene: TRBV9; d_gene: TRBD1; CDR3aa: CASSVGGQGANSPLHF; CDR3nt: TGTGCCAGCAGCGTTGGGGGGCAGGGGGCTAATTCACCCCTCCACTTT
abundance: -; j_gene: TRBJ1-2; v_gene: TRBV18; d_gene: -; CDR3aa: CASSPQNKAQDRNGYTF; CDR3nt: TGTGCCAGCTCACCACAAAACAAAGCCCAGGATCGGAATGGCTACACCTTC
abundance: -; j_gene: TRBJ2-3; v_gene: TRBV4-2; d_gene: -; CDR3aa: CASSQVPSGTQYF; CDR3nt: TGTGCCAGCAGCCAAGTACCTTCAGGGACGCAGTATTTT
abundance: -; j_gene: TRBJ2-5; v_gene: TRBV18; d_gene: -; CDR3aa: CASSPPGIPETQYF; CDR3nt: TGTGCCAGCTCACCCCCCGGGATCCCAGAGACCCAGTACTTC
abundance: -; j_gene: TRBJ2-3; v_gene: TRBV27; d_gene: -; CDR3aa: CASSSRGIEADTQYF; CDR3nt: TGTGCCAGCAGTTCGCGGGGTATCGAAGCAGATACGCAGTATTTT
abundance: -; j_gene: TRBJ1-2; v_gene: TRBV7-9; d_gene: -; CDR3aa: CASSPPDGLNYGYTF; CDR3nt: TGTGCCAGCAGCCCCCCGGACGGATTAAACTATGGCTACACCTTC
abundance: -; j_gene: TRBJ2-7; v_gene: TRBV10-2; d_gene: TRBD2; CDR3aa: CASSALAGGPGEQYF; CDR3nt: TGCGCCAGCAGTGCACTAGCGGGAGGGCCGGGGGAGCAGTACTTC
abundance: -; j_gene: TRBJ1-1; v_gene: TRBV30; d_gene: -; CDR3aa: CAWLREMNTEAFF; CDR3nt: TGTGCCTGGCTCCGCGAAATGAACACTGAAGCTTTCTTT
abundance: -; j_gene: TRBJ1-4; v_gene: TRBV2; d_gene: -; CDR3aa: CASSEAPGVGEKLFF; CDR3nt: TGTGCCAGCAGTGAAGCGCCAGGGGTTGGCGAAAAACTGTTTTTT
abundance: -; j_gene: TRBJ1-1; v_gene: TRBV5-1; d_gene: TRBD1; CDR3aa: CASTEGGRGVTEAFF; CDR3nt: TGCGCCAGCACAGAGGGGGGCAGGGGGGTCACTGAAGCTTTCTTT
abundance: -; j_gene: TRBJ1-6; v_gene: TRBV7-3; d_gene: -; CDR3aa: CASSFGSNSPLHF; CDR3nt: TGTGCCAGCAGCTTCGGAAGCAATTCACCCCTCCACTTT
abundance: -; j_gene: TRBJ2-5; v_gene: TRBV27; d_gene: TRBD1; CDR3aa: CASSERTGGWRRAQETQYF; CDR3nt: TGTGCCAGCAGTGAAAGAACAGGGGGCTGGCGGAGGGCCCAAGAGACCCAGTACTTC
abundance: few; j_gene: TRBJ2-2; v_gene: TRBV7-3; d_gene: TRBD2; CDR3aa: CASSLTRLAGRTGELFF; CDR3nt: TGTGCCAGCAGCTTAACGCGGCTAGCGGGGCGCACCGGGGAGCTGTTTTTT
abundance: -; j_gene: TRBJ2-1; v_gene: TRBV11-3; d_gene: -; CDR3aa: CASSLQAHQNNEQFF; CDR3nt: TGTGCCAGCAGCTTACAGGCTCACCAAAACAATGAGCAGTTCTTC
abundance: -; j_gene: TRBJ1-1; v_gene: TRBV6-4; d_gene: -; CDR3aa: CASSDSNRTRGNTEAFF; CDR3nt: TGTGCCAGCAGTGACTCGAATCGGACACGGGGGAACACTGAAGCTTTCTTT
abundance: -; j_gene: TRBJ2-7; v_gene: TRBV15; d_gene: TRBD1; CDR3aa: CATSIGDRFDEQYF; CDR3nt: TGTGCCACCAGCATAGGGGACAGGTTCGACGAGCAGTACTTC
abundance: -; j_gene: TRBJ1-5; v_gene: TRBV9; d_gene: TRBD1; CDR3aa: CASSRGTGGIGNQPQHF; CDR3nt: TGTGCCAGCAGCCGCGGGACAGGGGGAATAGGCAATCAGCCCCAGCATTTT
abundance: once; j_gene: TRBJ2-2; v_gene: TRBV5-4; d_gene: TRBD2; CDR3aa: CASSLRSGANTGELFF; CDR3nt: TGTGCCAGCAGCTTAAGAAGCGGGGCTAACACCGGGGAGCTGTTTTTT
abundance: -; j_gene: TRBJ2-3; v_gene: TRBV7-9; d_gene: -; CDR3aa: CASSLAGYTDTQYF; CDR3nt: TGTGCCAGCAGCTTAGCCGGCTACACAGATACGCAGTATTTT
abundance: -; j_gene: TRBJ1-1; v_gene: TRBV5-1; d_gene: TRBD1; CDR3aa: CASGGTGVTEAFF; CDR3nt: TGCGCCAGCGGAGGGACAGGGGTCACTGAAGCTTTCTTT
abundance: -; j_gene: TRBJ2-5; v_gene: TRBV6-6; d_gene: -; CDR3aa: CASSTSNREETQYF; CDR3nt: TGTGCCAGCAGTACCTCTAACAGAGAAGAGACCCAGTACTTC
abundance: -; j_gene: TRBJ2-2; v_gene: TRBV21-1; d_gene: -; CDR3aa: CASSKEGVQGASNTGELFF; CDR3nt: TGTGCCAGCAGCAAAGAAGGTGTTCAGGGGGCCTCGAACACCGGGGAGCTGTTTTTT
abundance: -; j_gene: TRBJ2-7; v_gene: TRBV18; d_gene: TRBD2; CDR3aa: CASSETSGRGHEQYF; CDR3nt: TGTGCCAGCTCGGAAACTAGCGGGAGGGGCCACGAGCAGTACTTC
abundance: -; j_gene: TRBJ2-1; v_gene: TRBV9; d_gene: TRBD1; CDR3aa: CASSAPGTGSYNEQFF; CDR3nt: TGTGCCAGCAGCGCCCCCGGGACAGGGTCCTACAATGAGCAGTTCTTC
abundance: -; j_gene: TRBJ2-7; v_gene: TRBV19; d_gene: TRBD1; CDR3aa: CASSPTGAYEQYF; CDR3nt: TGTGCCAGTAGTCCCACAGGGGCCTACGAGCAGTACTTC
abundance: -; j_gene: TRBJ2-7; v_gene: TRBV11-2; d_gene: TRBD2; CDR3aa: CASSLISSGRALYEQYF; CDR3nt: TGTGCCAGCAGCCTTATTTCTAGCGGGAGGGCCCTCTACGAGCAGTACTTC
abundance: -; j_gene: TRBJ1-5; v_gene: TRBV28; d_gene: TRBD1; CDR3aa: CASRTGQGSIQPQHF; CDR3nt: TGTGCCAGCAGAACCGGACAGGGGTCGATTCAGCCCCAGCATTTT
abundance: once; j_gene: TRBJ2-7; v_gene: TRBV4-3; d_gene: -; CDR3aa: CASSQGSGGYF; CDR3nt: TGCGCCAGCAGCCAAGGCTCAGGAGGGTACTTC
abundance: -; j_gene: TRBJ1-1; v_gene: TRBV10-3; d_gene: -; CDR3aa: CAISESEEPNTEAFF; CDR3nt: TGTGCCATCAGTGAGTCCGAGGAGCCGAACACTGAAGCTTTCTTT
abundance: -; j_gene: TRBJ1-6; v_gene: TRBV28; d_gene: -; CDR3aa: CASSLPGTVNSPLHF; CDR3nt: TGTGCCAGCAGTCTACCAGGGACGGTGAATTCACCCCTCCACTTT
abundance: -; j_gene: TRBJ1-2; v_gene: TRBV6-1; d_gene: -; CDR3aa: CASSEGDEGFYGYTF; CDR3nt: TGTGCCAGCAGTGAAGGGGACGAGGGGTTTTATGGCTACACCTTC
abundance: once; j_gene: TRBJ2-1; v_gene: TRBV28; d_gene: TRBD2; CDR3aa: CASSFLAGTYNEQFF; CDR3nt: TGTGCCAGCAGTTTTCTAGCGGGAACGTACAATGAGCAGTTCTTC
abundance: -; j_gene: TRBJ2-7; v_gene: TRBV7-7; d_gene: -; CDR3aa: CASSLVSDTMGLFYEQYF; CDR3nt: TGTGCCAGCAGCTTAGTGTCGGACACCATGGGGCTTTTCTACGAGCAGTACTTC
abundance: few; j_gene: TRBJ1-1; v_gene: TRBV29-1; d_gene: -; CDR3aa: CSAKWGMDTEAFF; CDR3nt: TGCAGCGCAAAGTGGGGAATGGACACTGAAGCTTTCTTT
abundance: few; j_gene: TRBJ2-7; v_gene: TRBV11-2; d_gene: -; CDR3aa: CASSPISRAGFYEQYF; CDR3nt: TGTGCCAGCAGTCCAATTTCCCGGGCTGGGTTCTACGAGCAGTACTTC
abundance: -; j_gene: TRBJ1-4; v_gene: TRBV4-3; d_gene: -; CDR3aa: CASSQGGVGEKLFF; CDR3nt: TGCGCCAGCAGCCAGGGGGGGGTTGGTGAAAAACTGTTTTTT
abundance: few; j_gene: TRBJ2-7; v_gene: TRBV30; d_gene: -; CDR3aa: CAALESGSYEQYF; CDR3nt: TGTGCCGCCTTGGAATCTGGCTCCTACGAGCAGTACTTC
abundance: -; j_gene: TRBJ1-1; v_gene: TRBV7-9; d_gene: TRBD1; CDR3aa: CASSLRQGGDTEAFF; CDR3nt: TGTGCCAGCAGCTTACGGCAGGGGGGAGACACTGAAGCTTTCTTT
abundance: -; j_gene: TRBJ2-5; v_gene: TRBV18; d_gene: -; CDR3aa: CASSLREGETQYF; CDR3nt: TGTGCCAGCTCACTCAGGGAAGGAGAGACCCAGTACTTC
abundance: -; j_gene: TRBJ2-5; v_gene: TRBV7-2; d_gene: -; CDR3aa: CASSLDRRGQYF; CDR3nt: TGTGCCAGCAGCTTAGACAGAAGGGGCCAGTACTTC
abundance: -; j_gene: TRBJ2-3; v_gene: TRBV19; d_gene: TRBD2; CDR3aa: CASSLAGFSYF; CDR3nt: TGTGCCAGTAGTTTAGCGGGATTTAGTTATTTT
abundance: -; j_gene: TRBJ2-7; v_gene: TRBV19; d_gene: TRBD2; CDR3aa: CASKRTSYDYEQYF; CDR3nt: TGTGCCAGTAAGCGGACTAGCTACGACTACGAGCAGTACTTC
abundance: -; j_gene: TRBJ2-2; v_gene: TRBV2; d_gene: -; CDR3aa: CASSVLRVDGGELFF; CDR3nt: TGTGCCAGCAGCGTTCTCAGGGTCGATGGGGGGGAGCTGTTTTTT